The table lists the clone carrying this TCR beta chain with a few counts. V was clipped by 5 bases and J by 0 bases; unmatched bases: 3. Germline V gene lookup returns CDR1 MDHEN and CDR2 SYDVKM. The CDR3 has 15 residues. The sample originates from a study of T cells in Graves' hyperthyroidism and ophthalmopathy. Amplification yielded TCR beta CDR3 regions, with RNA transcripts as the source. An initial round of RT-PCR targeting the TCR CDR3 relied on the HTBI primer set. TCRdb reanalysed the multiplex PCR reads using MiXCR and keeps one entry per CDR3 protein. Altogether about 640,000 distinct CDR3 sequences are present, less than 25% being singletons, with the ten largest covering under 35%.

The clonotype was recovered from a man aged 25 to 45 with Graves' ophthalmopathy. Sequenced sample: blood. The gene calls are TRBV28 and TRBJ1-3; 8 bases are a match to TRBD1. As DNA, the CDR3 is TGTGCCAGCAGTAAACAGGGGGGCTCTGGAAACACCATATATTTT. It yields the protein CASSKQGGSGNTIYF.